The 23 T cell receptor beta chains below were found in one sample sequenced in a study of T cells in Graves' hyperthyroidism and ophthalmopathy. Researchers amplified the TCR beta CDR3 regions from RNA transcripts. During a first-round RT-PCR of the TCR CDR3, the HTBI primer set was used. A single record per CDR3 protein comes from TCRdb applying MiXCR to the multiplex PCR reads. The sample holds a few hundred thousand distinct CDR3 sequences, more than 15% seen once. The source material was blood. The receptors stem from a woman under 30 with Graves' hyperthyroidism.

This clonotype was seen ten or more times. CDR3 sequence (DNA): TGTGCCAGCAGTTTAAGGGTCCTTACAGGCAGGAACACTGAAGCTTTCTTT. This gives the protein CASSLRVLTGRNTEAFF. V usage is TRBV12-3 or TRBV12-4 and J usage is TRBJ1-1; D might be TRBD1 (5 bases). The ends were cut back, 2 bases at V and 1 base at J, with 17 bases in the middle. The CDR3 runs 17 residues.

The chain employs TRBV6-6 and TRBJ1-1; TRBD1 is a possible D gene (5 bases). V was trimmed by 0 bases and J by 3 bases, leaving 11 bases between them. CDR1 and CDR2 from the germline V gene are MNHNY and SVGAGI (reference sequence). The CDR3 has 15 amino acids. CDR3 in amino acids: CASSYSGMGHTEAFF. The CDR3 nucleotides read TGTGCCAGCAGTTACTCGGGTATGGGACACACTGAAGCTTTCTTT.

In its sample, this clonotype was seen a few times. The J gene is TRBJ2-3, the V gene TRBV10-3; 11 nucleotides match TRBD1. Germline values: CDR1 ENHRY, CDR2 SYGVKD. V lost 10 bases and J lost 4; bases outside the gene matches: 4. The CDR3 runs 13 residues. CDR3: CATLGQGADTQYF. CDR3 nucleotide sequence: TGTGCCACCCTGGGACAGGGGGCAGATACGCAGTATTTT.

This clonotype has ten or more counts. This chain uses TRBV20-1 with TRBJ1-5; D not resolved. CDR1 and CDR2 (germline): DFQATT, SNEGSKA (reference sequence). V was cut by 0 bases and J by 2 bases, with 8 bases left in between. The CDR3 sequence is 14 residues long. CDR3 region: CSAREGSGNQPQHF. CDR3 bases: TGCAGTGCTAGAGAGGGTTCGGGCAATCAGCCCCAGCATTTT.

This clonotype was counted only a few times. J is TRBJ2-5 and V is TRBV11-3, with a possible D match to TRBD2 (6 bases). V was shortened by 5 bases and J by 7 bases, with 23 bases between the two germline ends. Germline V gene data show CDR1 as SGHNT and CDR2 as YENEEA. The CDR3 is 16 amino acids. The CDR3 sequence is CASSPPGVERARTQYF. CDR3 sequence (DNA): TGTGCCAGCAGCCCCCCCGGAGTCGAGCGGGCGAGGACCCAGTACTTC.

J is TRBJ1-2 and V is TRBV28; 8 nucleotides line up with TRBD1. From germline, CDR1 is MDHEN and CDR2 SYDVKM. V dropped 0 bases and J dropped 1; count of bases not matched to a gene: 1. CDR3 length equals 15 residues. CDR3: CASSLWTGVNYGYTF. DNA of the CDR3: TGTGCCAGCAGTTTATGGACAGGGGTTAACTATGGCTACACCTTC.

This clonotype was picked up many times. The chain links TRBV7-3 to TRBJ1-5; D gene ambiguous. Germline V CDR1 and CDR2: SGHTA, FQGTGA. V was trimmed by 3 bases and J by 5 bases, leaving 17 bases between them. CDR3 size: 16 residues. The DNA of the CDR3 is TGTGCCAGCAGCTTGATATGGACTTCCGGATATCAGCCCCAGCATTTT. This translates into CASSLIWTSGYQPQHF.

The chain uses TRBV13 and TRBJ2-1, with 7 bases lining up with TRBD1. The CDR3 runs 16 residues. Per the germline V gene, CDR1 is PRHDT and CDR2 is FYEKMQ (reference sequence). V lost 5 bases to trimming and J lost 8 bases; unmatched junction nucleotides: 15. This CDR3 reads CASSGFADRERYEQFF. DNA for the CDR3: TGTGCCAGCAGCGGCTTTGCCGACAGGGAAAGATATGAGCAGTTCTTC.

This clonotype was observed a few times. The chain joins TRBV4-1 to TRBJ1-5; D not resolved. The CDR3 consists of 15 residues. Looked up from germline, CDR1 is MGHRA and CDR2 is YSYEKL. Trimming took 4 bases from V and 3 from J, leaving 13 bases between them. CDR3: CASSPGWAVNQPQHF. Written as DNA, the CDR3 is TGCGCCAGCAGCCCGGGCTGGGCGGTCAATCAGCCCCAGCATTTT.

Ten or more counts support this clonotype. The chain links TRBV5-1 to TRBJ2-7; D unclear. The CDR3 has 16 residues. Germline CDR1 SGHRS, CDR2 YFSETQ. V was clipped by 0 bases and J by 2 bases, with 15 bases between them. DNA for the CDR3: TGCGCCAGCAGCTTGGCCGGGTTAGCCCCCACCTACGAGCAGTACTTC. The encoded protein is CASSLAGLAPTYEQYF.

This clonotype was seen at least ten times. The genes are TRBV25-1 and TRBJ2-2, with a weak D call TRBD1 (6 bases). This CDR3 is built from 15 residues. Germline V gene lookup returns CDR1 MGHDK and CDR2 SYGVNS. Trimming took off 3 bases at V and 4 bases at J, with 12 bases between the two ends. The CDR3 protein is CASSELLGGTGELFF. Written as DNA, the CDR3 is TGTGCCAGCAGTGAGCTACTAGGGGGCACCGGGGAGCTGTTTTTT. The full variable domain, with the rest looked up from reference TRBV25-1 and TRBJ2-2, is EADIYQTPRYLVIGTGKKITLECSQTMGHDKMYWYQQDPGMELHLIHYSYGVNSTEKGDLSSESTVSRIRTEHFPLTLESARPSHTSQYLCASSELLGGTGELFFGEGSRLTVL.

This sequence joins TRBV3-1 and TRBJ2-6; TRBD2 matches at 8 bases. The CDR3 extends over 17 amino acids. Germline V gene sequence: CDR1 LGHDT, CDR2 YNNKEL (reference sequence). V lost 4 bases to trimming and J lost 4 bases; unmatched junction nucleotides: 9. CDR3 in amino acids: CASSPRAGADGANVLTF. CDR3 DNA sequence: TGTGCCAGCAGCCCCAGAGCGGGGGCGGACGGGGCCAACGTCCTGACTTTC.

The chain is built from TRBV12-3 or TRBV12-4 and TRBJ2-7, with TRBD1 matching 7 bases. CDR3 size: 13 residues. With 6 bases clipped from V and 3 bases from J, the junction kept 5 bases outside the gene matches. CDR3 sequence: CASSGTDGYEQYF. The CDR3, as DNA: TGTGCCAGCAGCGGGACAGATGGCTACGAGCAGTACTTC.

This chain links TRBV7-2 with TRBJ2-5; the match to TRBD2 covers 7 bases. This CDR3 is 16 amino acids long. Unmatched junction bases numbered 13, after V lost 5 bases and J lost 4 bases. Germline assignment: CDR1 SGHTA and CDR2 FQGNSA. This CDR3 is CASSIILLARGETQYF. The CDR3 DNA follows: TGTGCCAGCAGCATAATTTTACTAGCGAGAGGAGAGACCCAGTACTTC.

This clonotype was seen a handful of times. The CDR3 DNA reads TGTGCCAGCAGCCAAGCCCGGACTGGCTCCTACAATGAGCAGTTCTTC. Protein sequence: CASSQARTGSYNEQFF. This chain uses TRBV14 with TRBJ2-1; D might be TRBD2 (5 bases). V lost 1 base, J lost 0 bases, and 10 bases lay in between. The CDR3 totals 16 residues. The germline CDR1 and CDR2 sequences are SGHDN and FVKESK.

The sample holds many counts of this clonotype. The chain combines TRBV6-1 with TRBJ1-2; D is uncertain. Trimming shortened V by 6 bases and J by 2 bases, and 13 bases separated the two germline ends. The CDR3 loop spans 14 amino acids. Looked up from germline, CDR1 is MNHNS and CDR2 is SASEGT. CDR3 nucleotides: TGTGCCAGCAGCTCGGGGTGGCCGAACTATGGCTACACCTTC. Translation: CASSSGWPNYGYTF.

This clonotype was seen many times. The chain recombines TRBV5-5 with TRBJ1-4, with unresolved D. Germline CDR1 SGHKS, CDR2 YYEKEE (reference sequence). CDR3 length: 13 residues. The V gene lost 4 bases and the J gene lost 5 bases, with 9 bases spanning the gap. CDR3 residues: CASSIGLNEKLFF. The CDR3 DNA sequence: TGTGCCAGCAGCATTGGACTGAATGAAAAACTGTTTTTT.

This clonotype was seen repeatedly, ten times or more. This chain's CDR3 is CASSQESGYEQYF. The CDR3 coding sequence is TGTGCCAGCAGCCAAGAGAGCGGCTACGAGCAGTACTTC. This chain links TRBV3-1 with TRBJ2-7, with D perhaps matching TRBD2 (5 bases). Germline V gene sequence: CDR1 LGHDT, CDR2 YNNKEL (reference sequence). This CDR3 region has 13 residues. V shed 0 bases and J shed 3 bases, with 6 bases lying between them.

This clonotype has a count of ten or more. The CDR3 protein is CASSPRQGRDGYTF. As DNA, the CDR3 is TGTGCCAGCAGCCCCAGACAGGGAAGGGATGGCTACACCTTC. The V call is TRBV12-3 or TRBV12-4, the J call TRBJ1-2; 7 bases are shared with TRBD1. CDR3 length equals 14 residues. J was trimmed by 6 bases and V by 6 bases; bases with no gene match: 10.

The chain has TRBV5-1 and TRBJ2-7; no clear D gene. The V end lost 0 bases, the J end lost 2 bases, and 9 bases lay between the germline ends. Germline CDR1 SGHRS, CDR2 YFSETQ. The CDR3 has 14 amino acids. CDR3 loop: CASSLVADAYEQYF. Written as DNA, the CDR3 is TGCGCCAGCAGCTTGGTGGCTGATGCCTACGAGCAGTACTTC.

At least ten counts were recorded for this clonotype. CDR3 sequence (DNA): TGCGCCAGCAGCCCCTTTACCGGGACAGACTATGGCTACACCTTC. Translation gives CASSPFTGTDYGYTF. The chain uses TRBV5-1 and TRBJ1-2; 7 bases map to TRBD1. Germline CDR1 SGHRS, CDR2 YFSETQ. This CDR3 spans 15 amino acids. The V segment lost 4 bases and the J segment 3 bases; nucleotides outside the gene matches: 9.

A few counts support this clonotype. The chain links TRBV12-5 to TRBJ1-2; D call uncertain. The CDR3 extends over 12 amino acids. Germline CDR1 LGHNT, CDR2 FRNRAP. V shed 1 base and J shed 7 bases, with 7 bases lying between them. For the CDR3, the DNA is TGTGCTAGTGGTTTGGAGTGGAGTGGCTACACCTTC. Amino acids: CASGLEWSGYTF.

This clonotype was detected many times. The genes are TRBV3-1 and TRBJ1-2; D perhaps matches TRBD1 (6 bases). Trimming cost V 1 base and J 4 bases, with 19 bases left between them. The CDR3 length is 17 residues. The germline CDR1 and CDR2 sequences are LGHDT and YNNKEL (reference sequence). CDR3: CASSQVNREERSYGYTF. CDR3 DNA sequence: TGTGCCAGCAGCCAAGTCAACAGGGAAGAGAGAAGCTATGGCTACACCTTC.